The 10 T cell receptor beta chains reported below all come from one sample, sequenced in a study of TIL therapy for anti-PD-1-resistant metastatic lung cancer. Indicated time point: pre-treatment sample, taken before nivolumab and TIL therapy. The libraries were made with immunoSEQ v3. This table comes from immunoSEQ multiplex PCR, and its TCRdb copy is limited to in-frame clones, with some not included. This sample yields roughly 57,000 clones, of which approximately 78% are seen a single time; 2.9% belongs to the top ten. Sequencing used blood, obtained at baseline. The source of these receptors is a person aged 25 to 80 with non-small cell lung cancer.

The chain links TRBV24-1 to TRBJ2-1, with TRBD2 matching 9 bases. Trimming cost V 5 bases and J 0 bases; bases outside gene matches: 7. The CDR3 contains 17 residues. Germline assignment: CDR1 KGHDR and CDR2 SFDVKD. CDR3 sequence: CATSGSSGARSYNEQFF. The CDR3 DNA reads TGTGCCACCAGTGGGTCTAGCGGGGCCCGCTCCTACAATGAGCAGTTCTTC.

The rearrangement joins TRBV7-2 to TRBJ2-3, with D uncertain. CDR3 length: 14 residues. Between the trimmed V and J ends, which lost 1 base and 6 bases, there was a span of 11 bases. The germline gives CDR1 SGHTA, CDR2 FQGNSA. The CDR3 reads CASSLGLGWDTQYF. The CDR3 DNA reads TGTGCCAGCAGCTTAGGGCTAGGCTGGGATACGCAGTATTTT.

The chain combines TRBV29-1 with TRBJ2-2; TRBD1 agrees at 11 bases. The germline V gene encodes CDR1 SQVTM and CDR2 ANQGSEA. Germline trimming cut 3 bases from V and 5 bases from J; bases unmatched to any gene: 2. The CDR3 consists of 14 residues. The CDR3: CSVEDRGQTGELFF. Written as DNA, the CDR3 is TGCAGCGTTGAGGACAGGGGGCAAACCGGGGAGCTGTTTTTT.

This clone was found a few times. V is TRBV7-2 and J is TRBJ1-3, with unresolved D. The CDR3 is 14 amino acids. CDR1 and CDR2 from the germline V gene are SGHTA and FQGNSA. The V end was cut by 3 bases, the J end by 0 bases, with 6 bases between. DNA of the CDR3: TGTGCCAGCAGCTTTGGTGACTCTGGAAACACCATATATTTT. It is translated as CASSFGDSGNTIYF.

J is TRBJ2-7 and V is TRBV4-1; tentatively, D is TRBD1 or TRBD2 (6 bases each). Between the trimmed V and J ends, which lost 2 bases and 5 bases, there was a span of 13 bases. This CDR3 is 14 amino acids long. The V gene's germline CDR1 is MGHRA and CDR2 YSYEKL. The CDR3 is CASSQIGGKDEQYF. The DNA for the CDR3 is TGCGCCAGCAGCCAAATAGGGGGGAAGGACGAGCAGTACTTC.

The chain combines TRBV28 with TRBJ2-1; 11 positions agree with TRBD2. The germline V gene encodes CDR1 MDHEN and CDR2 SYDVKM. The CDR3 has 15 amino acids. With V trimmed by 3 bases and J by 7 bases, 5 bases remained unmatched. The CDR3 coding sequence is TGTGCCAGCAGTTTGCCTAGCGGGAGGTCTAATGAGCAGTTCTTC. Translation: CASSLPSGRSNEQFF. Based on the CDR3 plus reference TRBV28 and TRBJ2-1, the full variable domain is DVKVTQSSRYLVKRTGEKVFLECVQDMDHENMFWYRQDPGLGLRLIYFSYDVKMKEKGDIPEGYSVSREKKERFSLILESASTNQTSMYLCASSLPSGRSNEQFFGPGTRLTVL.

This chain links TRBV9 with TRBJ2-5; possible D gene TRBD1, 6 bases. From germline, CDR1 is SGDLS and CDR2 YYNGEE. This CDR3 region has 14 residues. Trimming shortened V by 5 bases and J by 3 bases, and 14 bases separated the two germline ends. The CDR3 region has the DNA TGTGCCAGCAGTAGCCGGGACATAGAAGAGACCCAGTACTTC. Its protein is CASSSRDIEETQYF. Based on the CDR3 plus reference TRBV9 and TRBJ2-5, the full variable domain is DSGVTQTPKHLITATGQRVTLRCSPRSGDLSVYWYQQSLDQGLQFLIQYYNGEERAKGNILERFSAQQFPDLHSELNLSSLELGDSALYFCASSSRDIEETQYFGPGTRLLVL.

This chain uses TRBV5-4 with TRBJ2-6; a possible D gene is TRBD1 (5 bases). Germline CDR1 is SGHNT and CDR2 is YYREEE (reference sequence). Between the trimmed V and J ends, which lost 1 base and 2 bases, there was a span of 7 bases. The length of the CDR3 is 15 residues. The CDR3 reads CASSLQGTGANVLTF. CDR3 sequence (DNA): TGTGCCAGCAGCTTGCAGGGCACTGGGGCCAACGTCCTGACTTTC.

The rearrangement links TRBV7-9 to TRBJ1-1; maybe TRBD1 (6 bases). The V gene's germline CDR1 is SEHNR and CDR2 FQNEAQ (reference sequence). The CDR3 sequence is 13 residues long. Trimming left V 5 bases short and J 7 bases short, with 14 bases between. In DNA form, the CDR3 reads TGTGCCAGCAGCCGCCGACAGGTGGATGAAGCTTTCTTT. Translating it yields CASSRRQVDEAFF.

The chain couples TRBV2 to TRBJ1-5; no clear D gene. The V and J ends lost 1 base and 9 bases respectively, with 13 bases between them. Per germline, CDR1 SNHLY and CDR2 FYNNEI. This CDR3 has 14 amino acids. CDR3 coding DNA: TGTGCCAGCAGTGAAGTAGGACGACTCTGGCCCCAGCATTTT. Protein: CASSEVGRLWPQHF.